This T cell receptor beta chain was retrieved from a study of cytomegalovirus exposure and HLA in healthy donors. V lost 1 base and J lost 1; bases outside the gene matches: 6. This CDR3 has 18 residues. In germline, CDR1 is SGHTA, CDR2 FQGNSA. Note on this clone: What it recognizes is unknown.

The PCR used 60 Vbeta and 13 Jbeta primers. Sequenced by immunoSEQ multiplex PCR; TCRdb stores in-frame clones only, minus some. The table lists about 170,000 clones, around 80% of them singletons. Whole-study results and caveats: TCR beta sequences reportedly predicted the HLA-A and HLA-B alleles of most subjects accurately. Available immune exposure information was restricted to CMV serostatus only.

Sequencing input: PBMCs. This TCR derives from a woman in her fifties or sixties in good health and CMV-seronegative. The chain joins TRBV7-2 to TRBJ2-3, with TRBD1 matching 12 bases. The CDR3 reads CASSLELGTGGRTDTQYF. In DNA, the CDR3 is TGTGCCAGCAGCTTAGAATTAGGGACAGGGGGCCGCACAGATACGCAGTATTTT.